This T cell receptor (beta chain) came from a study of cytomegalovirus exposure and HLA in healthy donors. Primers: 60 Vbeta forward and 13 Jbeta reverse. Sequenced by immunoSEQ multiplex PCR; TCRdb stores in-frame clones only, minus some. The sample contains some 180,000 clones, roughly 86% of which appear only once. Only a few counts were recorded for this clone. What was sequenced was PBMCs. The receptor was derived from a man aged 35-49 years in good health and CMV-seropositive.

The CDR3: CASSPDRVGNTEAFF. CDR3 DNA sequence: TGTGCCAGTAGTCCTGACAGGGTGGGGAACACTGAAGCTTTCTTT. The rearrangement joins TRBV19 to TRBJ1-1, with TRBD1 matching over 7 bases. CDR3 length equals 15 residues. V gave up 5 bases and J gave up 1 base; unmatched junction bases: 7. Germline values: CDR1 LNHDA, CDR2 SQIVND (reference sequence). Using reference TRBV19 and TRBJ1-1 for the parts outside the CDR3, the full variable domain is DGGITQSPKYLFRKEGQNVTLSCEQNLNHDAMYWYRQDPGQGLRLIYYSQIVNDFQKGDIAEGYSVSREKKESFPLTVTSAQKNPTAFYLCASSPDRVGNTEAFFGQGTRLTVV.